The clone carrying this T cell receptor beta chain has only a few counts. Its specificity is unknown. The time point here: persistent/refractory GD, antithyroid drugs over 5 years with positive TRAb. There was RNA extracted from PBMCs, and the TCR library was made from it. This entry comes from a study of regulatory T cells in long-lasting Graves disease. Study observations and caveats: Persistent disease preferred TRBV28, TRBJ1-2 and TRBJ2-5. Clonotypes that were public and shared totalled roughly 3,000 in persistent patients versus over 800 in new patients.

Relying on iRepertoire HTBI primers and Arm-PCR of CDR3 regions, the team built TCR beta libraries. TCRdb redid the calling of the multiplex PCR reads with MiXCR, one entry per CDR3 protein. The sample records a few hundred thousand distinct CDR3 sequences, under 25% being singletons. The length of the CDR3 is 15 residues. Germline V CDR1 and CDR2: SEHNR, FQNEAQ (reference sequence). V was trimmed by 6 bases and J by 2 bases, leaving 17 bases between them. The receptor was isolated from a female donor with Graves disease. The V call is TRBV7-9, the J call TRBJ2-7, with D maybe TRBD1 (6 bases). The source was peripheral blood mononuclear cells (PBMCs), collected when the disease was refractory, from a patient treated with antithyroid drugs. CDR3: CASRPSTGNTYEQYF. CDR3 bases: TGTGCCAGCAGGCCCTCAACAGGGAACACCTACGAGCAGTACTTC.